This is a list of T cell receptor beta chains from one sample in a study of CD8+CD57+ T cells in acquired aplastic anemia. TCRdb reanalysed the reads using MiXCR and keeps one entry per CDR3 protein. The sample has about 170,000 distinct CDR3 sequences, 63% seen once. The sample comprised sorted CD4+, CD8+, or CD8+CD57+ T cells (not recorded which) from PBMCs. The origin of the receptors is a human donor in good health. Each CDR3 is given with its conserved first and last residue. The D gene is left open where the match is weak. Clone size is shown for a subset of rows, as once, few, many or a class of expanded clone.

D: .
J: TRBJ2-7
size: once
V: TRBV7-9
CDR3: CASSGLRSSEQYF
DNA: TGTGCCAGCAGCGGACTCCGTTCGTCCGAGCAGTACTTC

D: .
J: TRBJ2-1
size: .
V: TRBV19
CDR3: CASSIVAGTGTDEQFF
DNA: TGTGCCAGTAGTATAGTGGCCGGGACGGGTACGGATGAGCAGTTCTTC

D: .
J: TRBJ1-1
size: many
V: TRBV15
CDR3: CATSRVGSTEAFF
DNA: TGTGCCACCAGCAGAGTTGGGAGCACTGAAGCTTTCTTT

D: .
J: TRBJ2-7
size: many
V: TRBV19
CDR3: CASSISGGHLSSYEQYF
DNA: TGTGCCAGTAGTATAAGTGGAGGGCACCTAAGCTCCTACGAGCAGTACTTC

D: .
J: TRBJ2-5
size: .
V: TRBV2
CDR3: CASSEARLIQETQYF
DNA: TGTGCCAGCAGTGAAGCGCGGTTGATACAAGAGACCCAGTACTTC

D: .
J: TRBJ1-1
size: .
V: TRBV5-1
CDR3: CASKMGAGSPEAFF
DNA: TGCGCCAGCAAAATGGGAGCCGGATCCCCTGAAGCTTTCTTT

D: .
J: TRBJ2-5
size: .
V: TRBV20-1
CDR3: CSASGLIQETQYF
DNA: TGCAGTGCTAGCGGTTTGATCCAAGAGACCCAGTACTTC

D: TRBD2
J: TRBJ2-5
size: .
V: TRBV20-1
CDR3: CSARRRGDQYF
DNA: TGTAGTGCTAGGAGACGGGGGGACCAGTACTTC

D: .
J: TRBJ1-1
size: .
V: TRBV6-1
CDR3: CASSHRQMNTEAFF
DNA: TGTGCCAGCAGCCACCGGCAGATGAACACTGAAGCTTTCTTT

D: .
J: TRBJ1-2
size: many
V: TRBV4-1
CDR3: CASSQGGGSGYTF
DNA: TGCGCCAGCAGCCAAGGGGGAGGTAGTGGCTACACCTTC

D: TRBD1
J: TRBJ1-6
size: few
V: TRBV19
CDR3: CASTFGTGGNSPLHF
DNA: TGTGCCAGTACCTTCGGGACAGGCGGCAATTCACCCCTCCACTTT

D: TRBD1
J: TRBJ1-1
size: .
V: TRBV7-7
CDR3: CASSLRDRGTEAFF
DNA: TGTGCTAGCAGCTTACGGGACAGGGGGACTGAAGCTTTCTTT

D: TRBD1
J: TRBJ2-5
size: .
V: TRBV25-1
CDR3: CASSVARDRVKETQYF
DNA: TGTGCCAGCAGCGTAGCCCGTGACAGGGTGAAAGAGACCCAGTACTTC

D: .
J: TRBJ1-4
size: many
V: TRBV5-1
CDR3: CASSGRRPATNEKLFF
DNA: TGCGCCAGCAGCGGGAGGAGACCTGCAACTAATGAAAAACTGTTTTTT

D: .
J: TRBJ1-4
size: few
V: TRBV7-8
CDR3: CASSLDRDEKLFF
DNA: TGTGCCAGCAGCTTAGACAGGGACGAAAAACTGTTTTTT

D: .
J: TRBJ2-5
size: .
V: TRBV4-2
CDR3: CASSQVIGETQYF
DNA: TGTGCCAGCAGCCAAGTCATAGGAGAGACCCAGTACTTC

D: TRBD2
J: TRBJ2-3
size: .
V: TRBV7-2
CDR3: CASSLSGRVEETQYF
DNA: TGTGCCAGCAGCCTTAGCGGGAGGGTAGAGGAGACGCAGTATTTT